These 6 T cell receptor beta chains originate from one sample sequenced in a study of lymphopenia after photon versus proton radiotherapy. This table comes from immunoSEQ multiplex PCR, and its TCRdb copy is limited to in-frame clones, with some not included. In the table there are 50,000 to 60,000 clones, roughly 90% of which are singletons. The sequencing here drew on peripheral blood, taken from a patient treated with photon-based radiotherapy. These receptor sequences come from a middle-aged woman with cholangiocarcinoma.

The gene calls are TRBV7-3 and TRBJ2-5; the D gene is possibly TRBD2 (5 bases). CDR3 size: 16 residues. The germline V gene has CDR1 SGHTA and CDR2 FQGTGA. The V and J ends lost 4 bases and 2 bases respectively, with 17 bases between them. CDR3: CASSSPLGEIQETQYF. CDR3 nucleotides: TGTGCCAGCAGCTCCCCGTTGGGAGAGATACAAGAGACCCAGTACTTC.

The CDR3 is CASSPHRLAAQRLEQFF. The CDR3 DNA sequence: TGTGCCAGCAGTCCCCATCGACTAGCGGCTCAGCGGCTTGAGCAGTTCTTC. The gene calls are TRBV27 and TRBJ2-1; 9 bases match TRBD2. CDR1 is MNHEY and CDR2 is SMNVEV in the germline V gene (reference sequence). The V gene end was trimmed by 5 bases and the J gene end by 9 bases; junction bases not matched to a gene: 17. The CDR3 totals 17 residues.

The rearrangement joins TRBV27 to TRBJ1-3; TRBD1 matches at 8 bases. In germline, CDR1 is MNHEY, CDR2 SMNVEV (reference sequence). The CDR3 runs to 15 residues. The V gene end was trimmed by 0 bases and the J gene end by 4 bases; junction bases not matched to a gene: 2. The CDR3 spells CASSLSGQAGNTIYF. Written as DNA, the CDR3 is TGTGCCAGCAGTTTATCGGGACAGGCGGGAAACACCATATATTTT.

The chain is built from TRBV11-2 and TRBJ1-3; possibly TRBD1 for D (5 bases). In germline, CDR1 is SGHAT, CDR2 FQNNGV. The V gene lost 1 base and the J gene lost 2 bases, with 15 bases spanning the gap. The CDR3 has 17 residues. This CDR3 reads CASSLGRPRVPGNTIYF. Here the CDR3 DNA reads TGTGCCAGCAGCTTAGGCAGGCCCAGGGTTCCTGGAAACACCATATATTTT.

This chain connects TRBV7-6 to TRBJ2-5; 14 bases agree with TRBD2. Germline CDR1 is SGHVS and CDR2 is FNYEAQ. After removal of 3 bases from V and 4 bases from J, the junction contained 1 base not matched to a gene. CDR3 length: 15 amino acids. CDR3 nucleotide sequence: TGTGCCAGCAGCTTGGGGACTAGCGGGAGAGAGACCCAGTACTTC. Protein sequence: CASSLGTSGRETQYF.

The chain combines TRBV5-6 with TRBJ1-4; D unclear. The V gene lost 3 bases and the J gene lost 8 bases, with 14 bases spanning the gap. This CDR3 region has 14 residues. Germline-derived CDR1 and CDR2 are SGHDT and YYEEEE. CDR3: CASSSDALGEKLFF. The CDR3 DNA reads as TGTGCCAGCAGCTCGGACGCCTTAGGAGAAAAACTGTTTTTT.